The rows below give T cell receptor beta chains drawn from one sample of a study of CD8 T cells in Susac syndrome. MiXCR, applied by TCRdb to the immunoSEQ multiplex PCR reads, yields one record per CDR3 protein. The table has 150,000 to 180,000 distinct CDR3 sequences, about 95% seen once. The sample comprised CD8+ T cells from PBMCs. These receptors came from a human donor with multiple sclerosis. CDR3s include the opening cysteine and the closing phenylalanine or tryptophan. D genes are given only for firm matches. Clone sizes are given selectively: once, few, many, or a class where the clone is expanded.

D	J	size	V	CDR3	DNA
TRBD2	TRBJ2-5	once	TRBV3-1	CASSHGLGSIGETQYF	TGTGCCAGCAGTCACGGACTAGGATCAATAGGAGAGACCCAGTACTTC
TRBD1	TRBJ1-2	.	TRBV7-9	CASSVTGDYGYTF	TGTGCCAGCAGCGTTACAGGGGACTATGGCTACACCTTC
.	TRBJ1-1	.	TRBV20-1	CSASGAAERFTEAFF	TGCAGTGCTAGCGGGGCAGCTGAACGTTTCACTGAAGCTTTCTTT
.	TRBJ1-6	.	TRBV9	CASSVGGRGSPLHF	TGTGCCAGCAGCGTCGGGGGAAGGGGTTCACCCCTCCACTTT
TRBD1	TRBJ2-5	.	TRBV6-1	CASLMTGGDQETQYF	TGTGCCAGCCTAATGACAGGGGGAGATCAAGAGACCCAGTACTTC
.	TRBJ2-1	.	TRBV4-1	CASSQGQGFIDEQFF	TGCGCCAGCAGCCAAGGCCAGGGATTCATCGATGAGCAGTTCTTC
TRBD1	TRBJ1-1	.	TRBV3-1	CASSHKTGRGAFF	TGTGCCAGCAGCCACAAGACAGGGAGGGGAGCTTTCTTT
.	TRBJ2-3	.	TRBV12-3/TRBV12-4	CASSFAGGGDTQYF	TGTGCCAGCAGTTTTGCAGGGGGAGGGGATACGCAGTATTTT
.	TRBJ1-4	once	TRBV9	CASSSSGSWSEKLFF	TGTGCCAGCAGCTCTTCGGGGTCCTGGAGTGAAAAACTGTTTTTT
.	TRBJ2-3	.	TRBV3-1	CASSPPDSDIDTQYF	TGTGCCAGCAGCCCCCCGGACTCCGATATAGATACGCAGTATTTT
.	TRBJ2-7	.	TRBV9	CASSVMDGYEQYF	TGTGCCAGCAGCGTAATGGACGGTTACGAGCAGTACTTC
.	TRBJ1-1	.	TRBV4-1	CASSQAPYTEAFF	TGCGCCAGCAGCCAAGCGCCCTACACTGAAGCTTTCTTT
TRBD1	TRBJ1-1	.	TRBV28	CASRRNRGPLNTEAFF	TGTGCCAGCAGGCGAAACAGGGGGCCGTTGAACACTGAAGCTTTCTTT
TRBD1	TRBJ2-3	.	TRBV3-1	CASSPDRGLGDTQYF	TGTGCCAGCAGCCCGGACAGGGGCCTCGGCGATACGCAGTATTTT
.	TRBJ1-2	.	TRBV20-1	CSAVSDGADGYTF	TGCAGTGCTGTATCCGACGGCGCGGATGGCTACACCTTC
TRBD1	TRBJ2-1	.	TRBV15	CATSRGDREINEQFF	TGTGCCACCAGCAGAGGGGACAGGGAAATCAATGAGCAGTTCTTC
.	TRBJ2-1	.	TRBV20-1	CSAGELGGRGNEQFF	TGCAGTGCGGGGGAGCTGGGGGGGCGCGGCAATGAGCAGTTCTTC
.	TRBJ2-7	.	TRBV7-9	CASSPTISDEQYF	TGTGCCAGCAGCCCGACTATCTCTGACGAGCAGTACTTC
.	TRBJ2-3	.	TRBV5-4	CASSISRGSADTQYF	TGTGCCAGCAGCATATCTAGAGGAAGCGCAGATACGCAGTATTTT
.	TRBJ2-1	.	TRBV7-9	CASSALTFNEQFF	TGTGCCAGCAGCGCCCTTACCTTTAATGAGCAGTTCTTC
.	TRBJ2-1	.	TRBV29-1	CSVGAQYGYNEQFF	TGCAGCGTTGGGGCGCAATATGGGTACAATGAGCAGTTCTTC
.	TRBJ2-3	.	TRBV12-3/TRBV12-4	CASTPLGTDTQYF	TGTGCCAGCACCCCTCTGGGCACAGATACGCAGTATTTT
.	TRBJ1-6	once	TRBV21-1	CASSDRVPGGKNSPLHF	TGTGCCAGCAGCGATCGGGTCCCAGGGGGCAAAAATTCACCCCTCCACTTT
.	TRBJ1-2	.	TRBV4-1	CASRQYFQGANYGYTF	TGCGCCAGCCGACAGTATTTCCAGGGCGCTAACTATGGCTACACCTTC
.	TRBJ2-1	.	TRBV6-5	CASSFALGSDEQFF	TGTGCCAGCAGCTTTGCCCTTGGAAGCGATGAGCAGTTCTTC
.	TRBJ1-5	.	TRBV12-5	CASDDQGSQPQHF	TGTGCTAGTGATGATCAGGGGAGTCAGCCCCAGCATTTT
TRBD1	TRBJ2-2	.	TRBV30	CAWSKGGVGELFF	TGTGCCTGGAGTAAAGGGGGCGTCGGGGAGCTGTTTTTT
.	TRBJ2-4	.	TRBV9	CASSVEGTYKNIQYF	TGTGCCAGCAGCGTAGAAGGGACCTACAAAAACATTCAGTACTTC
.	TRBJ1-1	.	TRBV6-5	CASRLTENTEAFF	TGTGCCAGCAGACTCACCGAGAACACTGAAGCTTTCTTT
.	TRBJ2-5	.	TRBV7-9	CASSLALTTETQYF	TGTGCCAGCAGCTTAGCTCTTACGACAGAGACCCAGTACTTC
.	TRBJ1-2	once	TRBV9	CASSGTGTGYGYTF	TGTGCCAGCAGCGGCACAGGGACTGGGTATGGCTACACCTTC
.	TRBJ2-5	.	TRBV5-1	CASSLVSQATAETQYF	TGCGCCAGCAGCTTGGTGTCGCAGGCAACGGCGGAGACCCAGTACTTC
.	TRBJ2-5	.	TRBV9	CASSRTSETQYF	TGTGCCAGCAGCCGGACGTCGGAGACCCAGTACTTC
.	TRBJ1-1	.	TRBV7-9	CAIGFNTEAFF	TGTGCCATCGGATTCAACACTGAAGCTTTCTTT
.	TRBJ1-2	.	TRBV20-1	CSATYEGRTHGYTF	TGCAGTGCTACCTATGAAGGGAGGACTCATGGCTACACCTTC
.	TRBJ2-7	.	TRBV30	CAWKRPPAEQYF	TGTGCCTGGAAGCGCCCTCCGGCCGAGCAGTACTTC
TRBD1	TRBJ2-5	few	TRBV7-9	CASSLGTGEETQYF	TGTGCCAGCAGCTTAGGGACAGGGGAAGAGACCCAGTACTTC
.	TRBJ2-3	.	TRBV27	CASSLSVQGSDTQYF	TGTGCCAGCAGTTTATCCGTGCAGGGTTCAGATACGCAGTATTTT
.	TRBJ1-1	.	TRBV7-9	CASSPLVNTEAFF	TGTGCCAGCAGCCCCTTGGTGAACACTGAAGCTTTCTTT
.	TRBJ2-3	.	TRBV14	CASSQPGEGWGPTDTQYF	TGTGCCAGCAGCCAACCTGGTGAGGGGTGGGGGCCCACAGATACGCAGTATTTT
.	TRBJ1-2	.	TRBV15	CATSRVTDGYTF	TGTGCCACCAGCAGAGTAACAGATGGCTACACCTTC
.	TRBJ2-3	.	TRBV2	CASSEGWPSAQDTDTQYF	TGTGCCAGCAGTGAAGGTTGGCCTAGCGCCCAAGACACAGATACGCAGTATTTT
TRBD1	TRBJ2-3	.	TRBV20-1	CSARDDRQGVRPDTQYF	TGCAGTGCTAGAGATGATAGACAGGGGGTAAGACCAGATACGCAGTATTTT
.	TRBJ1-2	.	TRBV20-1	CSAPQGIYGYTF	TGCAGTGCTCCTCAGGGGATCTATGGCTACACCTTC
.	TRBJ2-1	once	TRBV20-1	CSATGTGIYNEQFF	TGCAGTGCTACCGGGACGGGAATCTACAATGAGCAGTTCTTC
.	TRBJ1-6	.	TRBV25-1	CASSADIHSPLHF	TGTGCCAGCAGTGCGGACATTCATTCACCCCTCCACTTT
.	TRBJ2-7	.	TRBV29-1	CSVEDRSSYEQYF	TGCAGCGTTGAAGACAGGAGCTCCTACGAGCAGTACTTC
TRBD2	TRBJ2-3	.	TRBV29-1	CSVELALILTDTQYF	TGCAGCGTGGAACTAGCGTTGATTCTCACAGATACGCAGTATTTT
.	TRBJ1-1	once	TRBV5-6	CASSHHLLSPNTEAFF	TGTGCCAGCAGCCATCATCTTTTATCCCCGAACACTGAAGCTTTCTTT
.	TRBJ1-1	once	TRBV15	CATSEGAGPNTEAFF	TGTGCCACCAGCGAAGGAGCAGGGCCGAACACTGAAGCTTTCTTT
TRBD1	TRBJ2-1	once	TRBV29-1	CSVPGQGARGQFF	TGCAGCGTGCCGGGACAGGGGGCGCGTGGGCAGTTCTTC
TRBD2	TRBJ2-1	few	TRBV12-3/TRBV12-4	CASSNSGGPYNEQFF	TGTGCCAGCAGTAATAGCGGGGGGCCCTACAATGAGCAGTTCTTC
.	TRBJ1-1	.	TRBV29-1	CSVERRGNTEAFF	TGCAGCGTTGAACGGCGAGGGAACACTGAAGCTTTCTTT
TRBD1	TRBJ2-5	.	TRBV5-1	CASSSKGQTPQETQYF	TGCGCCAGCAGCTCAAAGGGACAGACCCCGCAAGAGACCCAGTACTTC
.	TRBJ2-7	few	TRBV3-1	CASSPPGSYEQYF	TGTGCCAGCAGTCCCCCGGGTTCCTACGAGCAGTACTTC
TRBD2	TRBJ2-1	.	TRBV9	CASSALAGSSYNEQFF	TGTGCCAGCAGCGCCTTAGCGGGGAGCTCCTACAATGAGCAGTTCTTC
TRBD1	TRBJ2-3	once	TRBV15	CATSTHQLSGQPTDTQYF	TGTGCCACCAGCACCCACCAACTCTCGGGACAGCCAACAGATACGCAGTATTTT